The following is a TCR beta chain sequence with its context. Original methodology: It was from reference gene primer amplification that nucleated cell counts were estimated. Measured with immunoSEQ multiplex PCR; TCRdb has only the in-frame clones, and not every one. That table furnishes V, J and clone size, whereas the DNA furnished D and trimming. This sample has 85,000 to 90,000 clones, with approximately 87% found just once. CDR1 SGHRS and CDR2 YFSETQ come from the germline V gene. V gave up 7 bases and J gave up 3 bases; unmatched junction bases: 10. The CDR3 spans 15 residues. This entry belongs to a study of blood T cell repertoires in COVID-19.

The chain uses TRBV5-1 and TRBJ2-3, with 8 bases aligning to TRBD2. Sample: peripheral blood. This sequence originates from a human donor in a cohort sampled during active COVID-19. The DNA for the CDR3 is TGCGCCAGCCTTCCAGCGGGAGACGGTACAGATACGCAGTATTTT. As protein: CASLPAGDGTDTQYF.